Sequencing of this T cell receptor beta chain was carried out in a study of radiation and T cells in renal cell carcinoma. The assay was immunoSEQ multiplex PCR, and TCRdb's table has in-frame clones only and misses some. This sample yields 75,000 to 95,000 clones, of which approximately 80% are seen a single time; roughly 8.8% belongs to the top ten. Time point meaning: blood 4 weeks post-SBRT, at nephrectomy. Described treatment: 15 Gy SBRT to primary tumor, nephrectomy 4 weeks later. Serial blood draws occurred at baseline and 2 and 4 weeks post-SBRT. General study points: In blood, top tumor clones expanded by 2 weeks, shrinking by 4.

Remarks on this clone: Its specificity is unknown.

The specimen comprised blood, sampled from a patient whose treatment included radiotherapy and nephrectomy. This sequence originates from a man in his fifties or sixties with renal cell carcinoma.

CDR3 DNA: TGCGCCAGCAGTGAGCTCGGGCAGGGGTACACCGGGGAGCTGTTTTTT. It specifies CASSELGQGYTGELFF. The chain carries TRBV10-1 and TRBJ2-2; maybe TRBD1 (6 bases). Trimming took off 2 bases at V and 3 bases at J, with 13 bases between the two ends. The V gene's germline CDR1 is WNHNN and CDR2 SYGVQD (reference sequence). The CDR3 sequence is 16 residues long.